A single sample gave rise to the 30 T cell receptor beta chains below, sequenced in a study of T cells after yellow fever vaccination. TCRdb recomputed calls from the 5' RACE reads with MiXCR, one row per CDR3 protein. In the table there are about 630,000 distinct CDR3 sequences, 12% of which are singletons. The sample here was PBMCs, taken on the day of the yellow fever booster vaccination. These receptors were obtained from a man aged 25-45 years who received the YFV17D yellow fever vaccine.

Only a few counts were recorded for this clonotype. The gene calls are TRBV12-3 or TRBV12-4 and TRBJ1-6; 9 bases align to TRBD1. V was clipped by 6 bases and J by 7 bases; unmatched bases: 10. The CDR3 runs to 16 residues. DNA of the CDR3: TGTGCCAGCAGACCCGGGACAGGGTTAGGGAATTCACCCCTCCACTTT. Translating it yields CASRPGTGLGNSPLHF.

The rearrangement uses TRBV6-1 and TRBJ2-2; 9 positions agree with TRBD2. V lost 7 bases, J lost 9 bases, and 12 bases stayed unmatched. The CDR3 is 15 amino acids. Looked up from germline, CDR1 is MNHNS and CDR2 is SASEGT. CDR3 region: CASKGGRAINWELFF. The CDR3 bases are TGTGCCAGCAAGGGCGGGAGGGCCATCAACTGGGAGCTGTTTTTT.

The chain carries TRBV20-1 and TRBJ1-1; D uncertain. The germline V gene has CDR1 DFQATT and CDR2 SNEGSKA (reference sequence). The CDR3 is 11 amino acids. For the CDR3, the DNA is TGCAGCACCCGAACCGAGGGTGAAGCTTTCTTT. It specifies CSTRTEGEAFF.

The chain carries TRBV9 and TRBJ2-3; 13 positions agree with TRBD2. The CDR3 runs to 17 residues. Per germline, CDR1 SGDLS and CDR2 YYNGEE. V shed 3 bases, J shed 5 bases, and the junction held 9 bases outside the gene matches. The DNA of the CDR3 is TGTGCCAGCAGCGCCAGTGGACTAGCGGGAGTTGTAGATACGCAGTATTTT. Translated, it gives CASSASGLAGVVDTQYF.

V gene TRBV6-1 combines with J gene TRBJ1-1; TRBD1 aligns across 11 bases. The CDR3 is 16 amino acids. Unmatched junction bases numbered 8, after V lost 5 bases and J lost 3 bases. Germline CDR1 and CDR2: MNHNS and SASEGT. DNA of the CDR3: TGTGCCAGCAGTCGATGGGACAGGGGGTTGGACACTGAAGCTTTCTTT. Amino acid sequence: CASSRWDRGLDTEAFF.

This clonotype was counted many times. V gene TRBV5-6 combines with J gene TRBJ2-7; TRBD1 aligns across 7 bases. CDR1 and CDR2 from the germline V gene are SGHDT and YYEEEE. The CDR3 is made up of 15 amino acids. Germline trimming cut 0 bases from V and 5 bases from J; bases unmatched to any gene: 8. The chain's CDR3 is CASSLVSQGVNEQYF. The CDR3 DNA sequence: TGTGCCAGCAGCTTGGTAAGCCAGGGGGTGAACGAGCAGTACTTC.

The table lists this clonotype with many counts. The chain combines TRBV29-1 with TRBJ2-7; no reliable D call. Trimming pared 0 bases from V and 6 bases from J, leaving 12 bases between. The CDR3 is 13 amino acids. Germline V CDR1 and CDR2: SQVTM, ANQGSEA. The CDR3 here is CSVEDPRWREQYF. CDR3 bases: TGCAGCGTTGAAGATCCTAGGTGGCGCGAGCAGTACTTC.

V and J are TRBV4-3 and TRBJ2-5, with 12 bases fitting TRBD1. CDR3 length equals 19 residues. After removal of 3 bases from V and 4 bases from J, the junction contained 15 bases not matched to a gene. Germline V gives CDR1 LGHNA, CDR2 YSLEER. The CDR3 loop reads CASSHVPGQGAKSGETQYF. The CDR3 DNA reads TGCGCCAGCAGCCACGTCCCGGGACAGGGGGCGAAATCTGGAGAGACCCAGTACTTC.

The chain has TRBV5-1 and TRBJ2-7; 10 bases map to TRBD2. V dropped 5 bases and J dropped 0; count of bases not matched to a gene: 14. CDR1 and CDR2 from the germline V gene are SGHRS and YFSETQ. The CDR3 loop spans 18 amino acids. The CDR3 loop reads CASRTRPLAGGFSYEQYF. CDR3 nucleotides: TGCGCCAGCAGAACTCGGCCCTTAGCGGGAGGCTTCTCCTACGAGCAGTACTTC.

The chain combines TRBV29-1 with TRBJ2-3; 12 bases align to TRBD2. Germline CDR1 SQVTM, CDR2 ANQGSEA. This CDR3 has 15 residues. V gave up 4 bases and J gave up 2 bases; unmatched junction bases: 4. Written as DNA, the CDR3 is TGCAGCGTTGTCCGACTAGCGGGAGTCACAGATACGCAGTATTTT. Its protein product is CSVVRLAGVTDTQYF.

The chain recombines TRBV6-2 or TRBV6-3 with TRBJ2-1; 12 nucleotides match TRBD2. The CDR3 has 17 residues. Germline V gene lookup returns CDR1 MNHEY and CDR2 SVGEGT. The V gene end was trimmed by 5 bases and the J gene end by 8 bases; junction bases not matched to a gene: 13. The CDR3 loop reads CASSPGRRLAGADEQFF. DNA of the CDR3: TGTGCCAGCAGTCCCGGCCGAAGACTAGCGGGGGCGGATGAGCAGTTCTTC.

This clonotype was seen a few times. This sequence joins TRBV7-9 and TRBJ1-2, with 7 positions matching TRBD1. CDR3 length equals 15 residues. Trimming at V came to 5 bases and at J to 8 bases, leaving 14 bases not matched to a gene. Looked up from germline, CDR1 is SEHNR and CDR2 is FQNEAQ (reference sequence). The CDR3 DNA reads TGTGCCAGCAGCGCCGACAGGGAACCGCATTTCGGCTACACCTTC. Amino acids: CASSADREPHFGYTF.

The chain recombines TRBV11-3 with TRBJ2-1; 11 bases fit TRBD2. V lost 3 bases and J lost 6; bases outside the gene matches: 7. CDR1 and CDR2 from the germline V gene are SGHNT and YENEEA. The CDR3 is 16 amino acids. The CDR3 loop is CASSFTLAGGVNEQFF. The CDR3 bases are TGTGCCAGCAGCTTCACCTTAGCGGGAGGGGTCAATGAGCAGTTCTTC.

The chain links TRBV15 to TRBJ1-2; D gene ambiguous. The CDR3 loop spans 16 amino acids. V lost 3 bases, J lost 3 bases, and 17 bases lay in between. The germline V gene has CDR1 LNHNV and CDR2 YYDKDF (reference sequence). CDR3 sequence (DNA): TGTGCCACCAGCAGTGAGCCAGTGGTTCGCCACTATGGCTACACCTTC. Its translation: CATSSEPVVRHYGYTF.

This clonotype appeared once. V and J are TRBV7-9 and TRBJ2-4, with no clear D. V lost 4 bases and J lost 8, with 21 bases in between. The CDR3 is made up of 16 amino acids. CDR1 is SEHNR, CDR2 FQNEAQ, per germline (reference sequence). The CDR3 sequence: CASSYPPGDDRDIQYF. CDR3 bases: TGTGCCAGCAGCTACCCCCCGGGCGATGATAGGGACATTCAGTACTTC. Full variable domain (remainder filled in from reference TRBV7-9 and TRBJ2-4): DTGVSQNPRHKITKRGQNVTFRCDPISEHNRLYWYRQTLGQGPEFLTYFQNEAQLEKSRLLSDRFSAERPKGSFSTLEIQRTEQGDSAMYLCASSYPPGDDRDIQYFGAGTRLSVL.

The chain employs TRBV28 and TRBJ2-1; 9 nucleotides align to TRBD2. The V gene's germline CDR1 is MDHEN and CDR2 SYDVKM. The V segment lost 4 bases and the J segment 4 bases; nucleotides outside the gene matches: 5. The CDR3 runs 15 residues. As DNA, the CDR3 is TGTGCCAGCAGTTCCCCTGCGGGAGGGTACAATGAGCAGTTCTTC. Translated: CASSSPAGGYNEQFF.

The table lists this clonotype with many counts. J is TRBJ2-7 and V is TRBV2; 12 nucleotides align to TRBD2. Germline V lookup: CDR1 SNHLY, CDR2 FYNNEI. This CDR3 spans 14 amino acids. The J segment lost 4 bases and the V segment lost 6 bases, leaving 4 bases of the junction unmatched. CDR3 coding DNA: TGTGCCAGCAGGCGACTAGCGGGGGTATACGAGCAGTACTTC. This sequence encodes CASRRLAGVYEQYF.

The sample holds many counts of this clonotype. The genes are TRBV29-1 and TRBJ1-4; 9 bases map to TRBD1. Germline V gene lookup returns CDR1 SQVTM and CDR2 ANQGSEA. The CDR3 has 13 residues. V dropped 7 bases and J dropped 8; count of bases not matched to a gene: 8. CDR3 loop: CSASRDRVEKLFF. In nucleotides, the CDR3 is TGCAGCGCCAGCCGGGACAGGGTGGAAAAACTGTTTTTT.

This clonotype was seen a few times. This chain uses TRBV7-9 with TRBJ1-6; 8 bases line up with TRBD1. The CDR3 is 16 residues long. After removal of 5 bases from V and 8 bases from J, the junction contained 11 bases not matched to a gene. Germline V gives CDR1 SEHNR, CDR2 FQNEAQ (reference sequence). The CDR3: CASSPSGRGRDSPLHF. CDR3 nucleotide sequence: TGTGCCAGCAGCCCGAGTGGCAGGGGGCGAGATTCACCCCTCCACTTT.

This sequence joins TRBV5-1 and TRBJ2-7; TRBD2 aligns across 10 bases. Unmatched junction bases numbered 9, after V lost 4 bases and J lost 2 bases. The CDR3 consists of 16 residues. CDR1 SGHRS and CDR2 YFSETQ come from the germline V gene. CDR3: CASSPGRSGRAYEQYF. For the CDR3, the DNA is TGCGCCAGCAGCCCGGGTCGGAGCGGGAGGGCCTACGAGCAGTACTTC.

This clonotype was seen more than once but under ten times. The chain recombines TRBV20-1 with TRBJ2-7, with D perhaps TRBD1 (5 bases). The V gene lost 1 base and the J gene lost 0 bases, with 10 bases spanning the gap. The CDR3 consists of 14 residues. Germline V gene sequence: CDR1 DFQATT, CDR2 SNEGSKA (reference sequence). As DNA, the CDR3 is TGCAGTGCTAGAGGCACAGACAGCTCCTACGAGCAGTACTTC. This encodes CSARGTDSSYEQYF.

In this sample, this clonotype turned up a few times. The rearrangement joins TRBV5-1 to TRBJ1-6; D is possibly TRBD1 (6 bases). Germline V CDR1 and CDR2: SGHRS, YFSETQ. The CDR3 sequence is 15 residues long. The V and J ends lost 4 bases and 9 bases respectively, with 17 bases between them. The CDR3 nucleotides read TGCGCCAGCAGCCGTACACAGGGTGGAAGTTCACCCCTCCACTTT. Its translation: CASSRTQGGSSPLHF.

The table lists this clonotype with a few counts. The V and J genes are TRBV20-1 and TRBJ2-7; D may be TRBD1 (5 bases). V was clipped by 2 bases and J by 9 bases, with 17 bases between them. Germline V gives CDR1 DFQATT, CDR2 SNEGSKA (reference sequence). This CDR3 is built from 13 residues. CDR3 loop: CSARFQGVAVQYF. In DNA, the CDR3 is TGCAGTGCTAGATTTCAGGGTGTCGCGGTGCAGTACTTC.

This clonotype was observed a handful of times. The genes are TRBV28 and TRBJ1-4, with 7 bases matching TRBD1. The germline gives CDR1 MDHEN, CDR2 SYDVKM. The V and J ends lost 6 bases and 4 bases, in that order; junction bases with no gene match: 8. This CDR3 contains 15 residues. The CDR3 is CASSLGGTVNEKLFF. CDR3 nucleotide sequence: TGTGCCAGCAGCCTTGGTGGGACAGTTAATGAAAAACTGTTTTTT.

This clonotype was observed at least ten times. The chain carries TRBV20-1 and TRBJ2-1, with TRBD2 as a possible D gene (5 bases). CDR3 size: 15 residues. The V end was cut by 1 base, the J end by 3 bases, with 13 bases between. In germline, CDR1 is DFQATT, CDR2 SNEGSKA (reference sequence). The CDR3 sequence: CSARGLAVSYNEQFF. The DNA of the CDR3 is TGCAGTGCTAGAGGCCTAGCCGTTAGCTACAATGAGCAGTTCTTC.

V and J are TRBV6-2 or TRBV6-3 and TRBJ2-7, with TRBD1 matching 8 bases. V gave up 2 bases and J gave up 2 bases; unmatched junction bases: 2. The CDR3 totals 14 residues. Germline V gene sequence: CDR1 MNHEY, CDR2 SVGEGT. The CDR3 DNA follows: TGTGCCAGCAGTTACCCGACAGGGGCCTACGAGCAGTACTTC. As protein: CASSYPTGAYEQYF.

The gene calls are TRBV28 and TRBJ2-7; 12 bases map to TRBD2. Germline CDR1 and CDR2: MDHEN and SYDVKM. The CDR3 totals 15 residues. The V gene end was trimmed by 4 bases and the J gene end by 8 bases; junction bases not matched to a gene: 9. For the CDR3, the DNA is TGTGCCAGCAGTTCCCCGACTAGCGGGAGAAGTCAGCAGTACTTC. This sequence encodes CASSSPTSGRSQQYF. The whole variable domain, remainder taken from reference TRBV28 and TRBJ2-7, is DVKVTQSSRYLVKRTGEKVFLECVQDMDHENMFWYRQDPGLGLRLIYFSYDVKMKEKGDIPEGYSVSREKKERFSLILESASTNQTSMYLCASSSPTSGRSQQYFGPGTRLTVT.

This clonotype has ten or more counts. The chain combines TRBV7-9 with TRBJ2-1; D possibly corresponds to TRBD2 (5 bases). The CDR3 loop spans 16 amino acids. The ends were cut back, 5 bases at V and 6 bases at J, with 20 bases in the middle. Germline values: CDR1 SEHNR, CDR2 FQNEAQ (reference sequence). The CDR3 is CASSRTAGLLVNEQFF. CDR3 bases: TGTGCCAGCAGCCGGACTGCCGGACTTCTAGTCAATGAGCAGTTCTTC.

The chain uses TRBV7-2 and TRBJ1-5; 7 positions agree with TRBD1. With 5 bases clipped from V and 7 bases from J, the junction kept 5 bases outside the gene matches. This CDR3 has 13 amino acids. Germline CDR1 SGHTA, CDR2 FQGNSA. CDR3 sequence reads: CASSPWTGQPQHF. The CDR3 DNA sequence: TGTGCCAGCAGCCCGTGGACAGGCCAGCCCCAGCATTTT.

This clonotype was picked up a small number of times. This chain joins TRBV19 and TRBJ2-1; D remains unclear. Germline CDR1 reads LNHDA; CDR2 reads SQIVND (reference sequence). This CDR3 has 17 residues. With 4 bases removed from V and 5 bases from J, the gap between germline ends came to 21 bases. As DNA, the CDR3 is TGTGCCAGTAGTACCCCCCGGCCCAACCTCCGGCACAATGAGCAGTTCTTC. It encodes CASSTPRPNLRHNEQFF.